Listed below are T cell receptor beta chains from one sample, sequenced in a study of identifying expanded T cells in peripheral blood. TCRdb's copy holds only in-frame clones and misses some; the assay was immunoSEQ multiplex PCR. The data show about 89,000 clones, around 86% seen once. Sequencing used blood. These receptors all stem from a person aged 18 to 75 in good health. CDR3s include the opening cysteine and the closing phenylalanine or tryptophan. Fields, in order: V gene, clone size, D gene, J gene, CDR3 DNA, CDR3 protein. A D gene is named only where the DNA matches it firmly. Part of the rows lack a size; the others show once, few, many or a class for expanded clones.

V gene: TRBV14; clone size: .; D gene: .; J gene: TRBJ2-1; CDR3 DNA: TGTGCCAGCAGCCAAGATACTTATGAGCAGTTCTTC; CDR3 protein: CASSQDTYEQFF
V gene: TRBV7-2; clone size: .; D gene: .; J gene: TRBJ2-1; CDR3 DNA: TGTGCCAGCAGCTTAGAGCCGGGTCCCTACAATGAGCAGTTCTTC; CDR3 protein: CASSLEPGPYNEQFF
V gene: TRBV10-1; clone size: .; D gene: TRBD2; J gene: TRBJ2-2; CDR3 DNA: TGCGCCAGCAGTCCTAGCGGGCCCAGGTCCGGGGAGCTGTTTTTT; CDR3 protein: CASSPSGPRSGELFF
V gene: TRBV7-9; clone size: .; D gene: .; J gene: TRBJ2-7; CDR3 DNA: TGTGCCAGCAGCTCCCCCCCGGCGGCCGGGGTCGAGCAGTACTTC; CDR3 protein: CASSSPPAAGVEQYF
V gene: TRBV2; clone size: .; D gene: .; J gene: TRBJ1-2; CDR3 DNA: TGTGCCAGCAGTCCGGAATATGGCTACACCTTC; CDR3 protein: CASSPEYGYTF
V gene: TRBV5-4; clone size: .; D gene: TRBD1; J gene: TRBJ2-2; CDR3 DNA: TGTGCCAGCAGCTCACCGGGACAGGGGAGGGACGGGGAGCTGTTTTTT; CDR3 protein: CASSSPGQGRDGELFF
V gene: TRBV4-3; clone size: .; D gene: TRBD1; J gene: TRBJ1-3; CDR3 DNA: TGCGCCAGCAGCCAAGATCGGACAGGGAACTCTGGAAACACCATATATTTT; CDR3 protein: CASSQDRTGNSGNTIYF
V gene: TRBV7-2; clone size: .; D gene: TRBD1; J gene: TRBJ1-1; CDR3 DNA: TGTGCCAGCAGCACGGACAGGGCCAACACTGAAGCTTTCTTT; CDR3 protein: CASSTDRANTEAFF
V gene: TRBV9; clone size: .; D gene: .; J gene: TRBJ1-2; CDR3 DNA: TGTGCCAGCAGCCTTACAGGAAGGGGTGGCTACACCTTC; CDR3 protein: CASSLTGRGGYTF
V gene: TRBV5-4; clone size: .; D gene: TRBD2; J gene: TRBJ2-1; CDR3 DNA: TGTGCCAGCAGCGGGGGACTAGCGGGGTACAATGAGCAGTTCTTC; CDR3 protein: CASSGGLAGYNEQFF
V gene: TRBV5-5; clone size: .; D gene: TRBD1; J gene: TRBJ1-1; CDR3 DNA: TGTGCCAGCAGCTTGGTGTTCAGGACAGGGGGTTTCACTGAAGCTTTCTTT; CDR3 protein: CASSLVFRTGGFTEAFF
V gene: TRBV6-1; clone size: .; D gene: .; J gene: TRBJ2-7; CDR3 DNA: TGTGCCAGCAGTGACACTTCTGGCAACGAGCAGTACTTC; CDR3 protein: CASSDTSGNEQYF
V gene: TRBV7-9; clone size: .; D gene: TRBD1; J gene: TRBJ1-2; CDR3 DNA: TGTGCCAGCAGCCGCGACAGGGACTATGGCTACACCTTC; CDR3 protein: CASSRDRDYGYTF
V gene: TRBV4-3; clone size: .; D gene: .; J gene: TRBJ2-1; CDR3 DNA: TGCGCCAGCAGCCAGGCATTCGGCGAGCAGTTCTTC; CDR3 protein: CASSQAFGEQFF
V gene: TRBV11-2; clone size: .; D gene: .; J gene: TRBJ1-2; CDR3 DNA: TGTGCCAGCAGCTCGCAGGGGAGATGGGATGGCTACACCTTC; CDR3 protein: CASSSQGRWDGYTF
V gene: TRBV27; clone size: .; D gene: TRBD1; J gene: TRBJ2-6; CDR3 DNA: TGTGCCACCATCGGGCCCAGGGGGTTTTTCTCTGGGGCCAACGTCCTGACTTTC; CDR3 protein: CATIGPRGFFSGANVLTF
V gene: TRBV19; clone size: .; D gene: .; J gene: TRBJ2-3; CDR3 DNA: TGTGCCAGTAGTACCACTGACGCAGATACGCAGTATTTT; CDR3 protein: CASSTTDADTQYF
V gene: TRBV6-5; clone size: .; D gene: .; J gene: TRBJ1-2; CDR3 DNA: TGTGCCAGCAGTTCAAGACGGAGTGGCTGGGGCTACACCTTC; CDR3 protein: CASSSRRSGWGYTF
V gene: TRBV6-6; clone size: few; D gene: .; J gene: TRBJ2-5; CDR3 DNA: TGTGCCAGTAACAGGGATAAAGAGACCCAGTACTTC; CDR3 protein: CASNRDKETQYF
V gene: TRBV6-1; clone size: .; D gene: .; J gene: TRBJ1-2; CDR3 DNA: TGTGCCAGCAGTGAACAGCTTTATGGAGGCTACACCTTC; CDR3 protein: CASSEQLYGGYTF
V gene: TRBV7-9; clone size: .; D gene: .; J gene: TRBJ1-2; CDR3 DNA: TGTGCCAGCAGCAAGACACGAGGGGGCTACACCTTC; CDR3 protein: CASSKTRGGYTF
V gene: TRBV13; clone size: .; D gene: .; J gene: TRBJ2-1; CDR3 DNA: TGTGCCAGCAGCTTATACGGGGGCCCCCACAATGAGCAGTTCTTC; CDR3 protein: CASSLYGGPHNEQFF
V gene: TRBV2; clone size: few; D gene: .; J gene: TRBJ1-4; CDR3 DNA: TGTGCCAGCAGTTCTACCGGGCTTCCTGGTAGAAAACTGTTTTTT; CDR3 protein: CASSSTGLPGRKLFF
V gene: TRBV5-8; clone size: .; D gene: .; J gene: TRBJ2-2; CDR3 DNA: TGTGCCAGCAGCTTGGGGACACCCACGAACACCGGGGAGCTGTTTTTT; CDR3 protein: CASSLGTPTNTGELFF
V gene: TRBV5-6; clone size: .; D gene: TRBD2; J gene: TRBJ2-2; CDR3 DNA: TGTGCCAGCAGCTTTGGAAAGGGACTAGCTTACACCGGGGAGCTGTTTTTT; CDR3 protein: CASSFGKGLAYTGELFF
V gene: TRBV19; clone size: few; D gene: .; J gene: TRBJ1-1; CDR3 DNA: TGTGCCAGTAGTATAAGTGGTGGAGGGGCTGGATTCCTAGGCAGGTGGTGGCCTGAAGCTTTCTTT; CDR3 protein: CASSISGGGAGFLGRWWPEAFF
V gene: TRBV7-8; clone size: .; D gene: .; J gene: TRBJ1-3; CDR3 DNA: TGTGCCAGCAGCTTAGGGGGGGGATTCGGAAACACCATATATTTT; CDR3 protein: CASSLGGGFGNTIYF
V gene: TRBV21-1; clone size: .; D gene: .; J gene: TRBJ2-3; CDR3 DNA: TGTGCCAGCAGCTCAGGGTTTCGCACAGATACGCAGTATTTT; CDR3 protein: CASSSGFRTDTQYF
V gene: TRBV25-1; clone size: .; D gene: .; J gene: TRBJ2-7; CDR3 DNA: TGTGCCAGCAGCGAAACCGGGTGGGTGGGCGAGCAGTACTTC; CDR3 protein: CASSETGWVGEQYF
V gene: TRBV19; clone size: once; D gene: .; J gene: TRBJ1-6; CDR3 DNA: TGTGCCAGTAGTCCTCGATACAGGGTTGATTCACCCCTCCACTTT; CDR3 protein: CASSPRYRVDSPLHF
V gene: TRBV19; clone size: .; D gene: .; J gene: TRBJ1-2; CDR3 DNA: TGTGCCAGTAGTATGTCTGGCGGTGTTGGAAATGGCTACACCTTC; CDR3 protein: CASSMSGGVGNGYTF
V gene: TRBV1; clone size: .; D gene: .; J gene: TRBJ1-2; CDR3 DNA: TGCACCAGCAGCCAAGTAACGAAGGGTCGGGGAGGGGAAGGCTACACCTTC; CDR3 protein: CTSSQVTKGRGGEGYTF
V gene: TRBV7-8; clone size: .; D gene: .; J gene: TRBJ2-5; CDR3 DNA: TGTGCCAGCAGCTTAGAGACGGGATTTCGAGAGACCCAGTACTTC; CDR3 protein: CASSLETGFRETQYF
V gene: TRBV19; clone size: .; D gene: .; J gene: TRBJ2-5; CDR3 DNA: TGTGCCAGTGGCAACCGGGACACCCAAGAGACCCAGTACTTC; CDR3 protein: CASGNRDTQETQYF
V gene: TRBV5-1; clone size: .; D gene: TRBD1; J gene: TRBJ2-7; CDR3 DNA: TGCGCCAGCAGCTCACGGACAGGGGGCTTTACCTACGAGCAGTACTTC; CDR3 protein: CASSSRTGGFTYEQYF
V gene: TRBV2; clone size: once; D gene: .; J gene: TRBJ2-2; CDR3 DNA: TGTGCCAGCAGTGAAGGACACGTCGATGGGACCGGGGAGCTGTTTTTT; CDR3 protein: CASSEGHVDGTGELFF
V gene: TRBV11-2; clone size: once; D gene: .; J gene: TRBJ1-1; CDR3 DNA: TGTGCCAGCAGCACGATGAGGCCTGACAGCCCCCGTGAAGCTTTCTTT; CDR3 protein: CASSTMRPDSPREAFF
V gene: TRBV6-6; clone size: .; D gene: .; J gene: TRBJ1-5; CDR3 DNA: TGTGCCAGCAGTCTCCCCCCGTTGGGGAAGGATCAGCCCCAGCATTTT; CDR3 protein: CASSLPPLGKDQPQHF
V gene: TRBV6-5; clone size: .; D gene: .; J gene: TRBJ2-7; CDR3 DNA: TGTGCCAGCAGTTACGGACTGATCTCCTACGAGCAGTACTTC; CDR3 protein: CASSYGLISYEQYF
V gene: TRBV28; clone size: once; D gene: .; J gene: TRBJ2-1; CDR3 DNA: TGTGCCAGCAGGATACAGAGCTCCTACAATGAGCAGTTCTTC; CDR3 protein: CASRIQSSYNEQFF
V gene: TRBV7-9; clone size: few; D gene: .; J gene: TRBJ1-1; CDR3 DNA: TGTGCCAGCAGCCGGGCCGGGCAGGGGAACACTGAAGCTTTCTTT; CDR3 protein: CASSRAGQGNTEAFF
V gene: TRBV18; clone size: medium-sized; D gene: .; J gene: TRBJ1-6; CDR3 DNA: TGTGCCAGCTCACGGAACAGGGAGTATAATTCACCCCTCCACTTT; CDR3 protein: CASSRNREYNSPLHF